The rows below give T cell receptor beta chains drawn from one sample of a study of beta chain features in type 1 diabetes. Some clones are missing from TCRdb's copy, which holds only in-frame ones; the method was immunoSEQ multiplex PCR. This table has some 700,000 clones, 13% appearing once. The specimen was naive CD4+ T cells from blood. These receptors all stem from a man aged 18 to 29 with type 1 diabetes. Each CDR3 is given with its conserved first and last residue. A D gene is named only where the DNA matches it firmly. Only part of the rows carry a size: once, few, many, or a class if the clone is expanded.

d_gene	v_gene	j_gene	abundance	CDR3nt	CDR3aa
.	TRBV6-6	TRBJ1-1	.	TGTGCCAGCAGTTACGATCCGAACACTGAAGCTTTCTTT	CASSYDPNTEAFF
.	TRBV9	TRBJ1-1	.	TGTGCCAGCAGCGTAAGCTGGAACACTGAAGCTTTCTTT	CASSVSWNTEAFF
.	TRBV28	TRBJ1-2	few	TGTGCCAGCAGTTTCTCTACTAACTATGGCTACACCTTC	CASSFSTNYGYTF
.	TRBV10-3	TRBJ1-1	.	TGTGCCATCACCCCGGAGGGCTTCAACACTGAAGCTTTCTTT	CAITPEGFNTEAFF
.	TRBV7-8	TRBJ2-2	.	TGTGCCAGCAGCTTAGTTGGCTCCCCCAGCGGGGAGCTGTTTTTT	CASSLVGSPSGELFF
TRBD1	TRBV5-1	TRBJ1-2	few	TGCGCCAGCAGCTCGGGCCGGGACAGGGTACCCTATGGCTACACCTTC	CASSSGRDRVPYGYTF
.	TRBV19	TRBJ1-1	few	TGTGCCAGTAACAGGGCCTTTGATATGAACACTGAAGCTTTCTTT	CASNRAFDMNTEAFF
TRBD1	TRBV5-1	TRBJ1-6	.	TGCGCCAGCAGCTGGGCCACAGGGGATTCACCCCTCCACTTT	CASSWATGDSPLHF
.	TRBV27	TRBJ2-2	few	TGTGCCAGCAGTTCACCTCTTAGGAGGTCCACCGGGGAGCTGTTTTTT	CASSSPLRRSTGELFF
.	TRBV30	TRBJ1-1	.	TGTGCCTGGACCATATGGGCGGTGGTAGACACTGAAGCTTTCTTT	CAWTIWAVVDTEAFF
.	TRBV2	TRBJ1-3	few	TGTGCCAGCAGTGAAGCACAGGTTCCTGGAAACACCATATATTTT	CASSEAQVPGNTIYF
.	TRBV28	TRBJ1-2	.	TGTGCCAGCAGTCCCACGGGGGATAACTACACCTTC	CASSPTGDNYTF
.	TRBV5-6	TRBJ2-5	few	TGTGCCAGCAGCTTGGCGGGGGGCCAGGAGACCCAGTACTTC	CASSLAGGQETQYF
.	TRBV6-1	TRBJ2-7	few	TGTGCCAGCAGTGAAGTGGGCAGCTACGAGCAGTACTTC	CASSEVGSYEQYF
.	TRBV9	TRBJ1-2	.	TGTGCCAGCAGCGTAGAAGGGGATGGCTACACCTTC	CASSVEGDGYTF
TRBD1	TRBV6-5	TRBJ1-1	.	TGTGCCAGCAGTTTCCAGACAGGGCAAACTGAAGCTTTCTTT	CASSFQTGQTEAFF
.	TRBV30	TRBJ2-7	.	TGTGCCTGGAGTGCTGGGGACGAGCAGTACTTC	CAWSAGDEQYF
.	TRBV30	TRBJ1-5	few	TGTGCCTGGAGTGGTACCGGCAACCAGCCCCAGCATTTT	CAWSGTGNQPQHF
TRBD1	TRBV10-2	TRBJ2-3	.	TGCGCCAGCACGAGGACACCCGGGACAGGGGGTGCAGATACGCAGTATTTT	CASTRTPGTGGADTQYF
.	TRBV6-6	TRBJ2-7	few	TGTGCCAGCAGACAGACAGGTTCCTACGAGCAGTACTTC	CASRQTGSYEQYF
.	TRBV18	TRBJ1-5	few	TGTGCCAGCTCACCCGGCGATAATCAGCCCCAGCATTTT	CASSPGDNQPQHF
.	TRBV2	TRBJ2-1	.	TGTGCCAGCAGTTTCTCAGACAATGAGCAGTTCTTC	CASSFSDNEQFF
.	TRBV13	TRBJ1-1	.	TGTGCCAGCAGCCTTCGCCCCACTGAAGCTTTCTTT	CASSLRPTEAFF
.	TRBV18	TRBJ2-2	.	TGTGCCAGCTCACCACCGGGGACGGCTAACACCGGGGAGCTGTTTTTT	CASSPPGTANTGELFF
.	TRBV18	TRBJ2-7	few	TGTGCCAGCTCACCTTGGTCCAGCTCCTACGAGCAGTACTTC	CASSPWSSSYEQYF
.	TRBV7-2	TRBJ1-6	few	TGTGCCAGCAGCTTAGGCTGGGGTATTGTTTCACCCCTCCACTTT	CASSLGWGIVSPLHF
.	TRBV30	TRBJ2-7	.	TGTGCCTGGAGTGTACCGGAGGGCCGCTACTACGAGCAGTACTTC	CAWSVPEGRYYEQYF
.	TRBV30	TRBJ2-7	.	TGTGCCAGCGGTGATAGGTACGAGCAGTACTTC	CASGDRYEQYF
TRBD2	TRBV5-1	TRBJ2-1	few	TGCGCCAGCAGCTGGGGCGGGGGAACGGAAAAAGGTGAGCAGTTCTTC	CASSWGGGTEKGEQFF
.	TRBV11-3	TRBJ2-2	.	TGTGCCAGCAGCTTAAGTATTGGGAACACCGGGGAGCTGTTTTTT	CASSLSIGNTGELFF
TRBD1	TRBV10-1	TRBJ1-4	.	TGCGCCAGCAGTGAGTTATCGACAGGGAGAGGAAAACTGTTTTTT	CASSELSTGRGKLFF
.	TRBV30	TRBJ1-4	.	TGTGCCTGGAAGATGGGGCGCACTAATGAAAAACTGTTTTTT	CAWKMGRTNEKLFF
TRBD1	TRBV5-4	TRBJ2-5	few	TGTGCCAGCAGCTTAACACAGGGGATAGAGACCCAGTACTTC	CASSLTQGIETQYF
.	TRBV2	TRBJ2-3	.	TGTGCCAGCAGATTGAAAGCGGGCACAGATACGCAGTATTTT	CASRLKAGTDTQYF
.	TRBV29-1	TRBJ2-1	.	TGCAGCGCCGCTACCAACACGATCTCCTACAATGAGCAGTTCTTC	CSAATNTISYNEQFF
.	TRBV6-6	TRBJ2-1	few	TGTGCCAGCAGACCAACCAGGATCGTCTACAATGAGCAGTTCTTC	CASRPTRIVYNEQFF
.	TRBV19	TRBJ2-7	.	TGTGCCAGTGAACGGGAGAAAACGGGGTCCTTCTACGAGCAGTACTTC	CASEREKTGSFYEQYF
TRBD2	TRBV18	TRBJ2-2	.	TGTGCCAGCTCACCGGGACTAGCGGGACCGAACACCGGGGAGCTGTTTTTT	CASSPGLAGPNTGELFF
TRBD1	TRBV18	TRBJ2-7	few	TGTGCCAGCTCACCACCGGGGACAGGGTTCTACGAGCAGTACTTC	CASSPPGTGFYEQYF
.	TRBV30	TRBJ2-7	.	TGTGCCTGGAGAGGCGGGAACGAGCAGTACTTC	CAWRGGNEQYF
TRBD1	TRBV30	TRBJ1-2	.	TGTGCCTGGAGAAGTACAGGGGGCTTTGGCTACACCTTC	CAWRSTGGFGYTF
.	TRBV18	TRBJ1-1	.	TGTGCCAGCTCACCACCGGCCCTGAACACTGAAGCTTTCTTT	CASSPPALNTEAFF
.	TRBV18	TRBJ1-2	.	TGTGCCAGCTCACCACTGGGAGGGGAGGTTGGCTACACCTTC	CASSPLGGEVGYTF
.	TRBV30	TRBJ1-2	.	TGTGCCTGGAAGGGGAGCCCCAGTGGCTACACCTTC	CAWKGSPSGYTF
.	TRBV5-6	TRBJ1-6	few	TGTGCCAGCAGCTTAGACAGGAGGAATTCACCCCTCCACTTT	CASSLDRRNSPLHF
.	TRBV5-1	TRBJ2-5	few	TGCGCCAGCAGGGAGGACCAAGAGACCCAGTACTTC	CASREDQETQYF
.	TRBV23-1	TRBJ1-2	few	TGCGCCAGCAGTGATATGGCAGGGCTGAACTATGGCTACACCTTC	CASSDMAGLNYGYTF
TRBD1	TRBV29-1	TRBJ2-7	few	TGCAGCGTTGCGGGACAGATTACGTCCTACGAGCAGTACTTC	CSVAGQITSYEQYF
.	TRBV5-1	TRBJ2-5	few	TGCGCCAGCAGCTTGATTGAAAAGACCCAGTACTTC	CASSLIEKTQYF
.	TRBV28	TRBJ2-7	.	TGTGCCAGCAGCCCGGTTGGGGGGGCACGCGAGCAGTACTTC	CASSPVGGAREQYF
TRBD1	TRBV10-3	TRBJ1-2	.	TGTGCCATCAGTGAACGGACAGGGCCCTATGGCTACACCTTC	CAISERTGPYGYTF